This TCR beta chain was obtained from a study of blood T cell repertoires in COVID-19. The wider study: Both acute and convalescent COVID-19 samples were obtained from the United States, Italy and Spain. The cDNA or gDNA used as material had been derived from T cells, B-cell-depleted T cells, or PBMCs.

Participants came from 24 US areas, aged roughly 18 to 100 years. The protocol was immunoSEQ multiplex PCR, while the TCRdb copy is restricted to in-frame clones and leaves out a portion. The sample has 200,000 to 250,000 clones, around nine tenths seen once. The sequenced material came from PBMCs or T cells enriched from blood (not recorded which). The clonotype was recovered from a woman in her fifties or sixties who had recovered from COVID-19.

CDR3 DNA: TGTGCCACCAGCAGGGACAGGGCGTCAGATACGCAGTATTTT. It translates to CATSRDRASDTQYF. The chain links TRBV15 to TRBJ2-3; 8 positions agree with TRBD1. Trimming at V came to 3 bases and at J to 4 bases, leaving 3 bases not matched to a gene. Per the germline V gene, CDR1 is LNHNV and CDR2 is YYDKDF (reference sequence). This CDR3 comprises 14 residues.